This paragraph reports one T cell receptor beta chain. Donors were nominally healthy when sampled, though unrecorded immune exposures were likely. This entry is derived from a study of cytomegalovirus exposure and HLA in healthy donors. Germline V gene data show CDR1 as SGHRS and CDR2 as YFSETQ. Trimming removed 5 bases at V and 7 bases at J, with 13 bases between. This CDR3 has 13 amino acids. Use of 60 Vbeta and 13 Jbeta primers characterized the PCR. The method was immunoSEQ multiplex PCR; TCRdb's version includes in-frame clones alone and lacks a portion of them. The sample contains around 110,000 clones, around 84% of which appear only once.

Sequenced material: PBMCs. The chain uses TRBV5-1 and TRBJ1-5, with a weak D call TRBD1 (5 bases). This clonotype was obtained from a man aged 25-40 years in good health and CMV-seropositive. The CDR3, as DNA: TGCGCCAGCAGGGCGGGGCCCGGACAGCCCCAGCATTTT. Encoded protein: CASRAGPGQPQHF.